Listed below are T cell receptor beta chains from one sample, sequenced in a study of radiotherapy plus CTLA-4 blockade in lung cancer. TCRdb keeps only in-frame clones here, not all; method: immunoSEQ multiplex PCR. The sample consists of some 78,000 clones, around 85% of them appearing once. Source: peripheral blood, taken from a patient treated with radiotherapy plus ipilimumab. The origin of the receptors is a human donor with non-small cell lung cancer who had a partial response to radiotherapy plus ipilimumab. Each CDR3 is given with its conserved first and last residue. The D gene is left open where the match is weak. Only some rows state a clone size, as once, few, many or a class for expanded clones.

d_call	cdr3_length	clone_size	v_call	j_call	cdr3_nt	cdr3_aa
TRBD2	14	-	TRBV6-5	TRBJ2-2	TGTGCCAGCAGTTGGACTAGCGGGTATGGGGAGCTGTTTTTT	CASSWTSGYGELFF
-	18	-	TRBV15	TRBJ2-1	TGTGCCACCAGCAGATACTCCGGGACATCTAGGGCTAGTGGAGAGCAGTTCTTC	CATSRYSGTSRASGEQFF
TRBD1	15	-	TRBV4-1	TRBJ2-2	TGCGCCAGCAGCTGGACAGGGGGCAACACCGGGGAGCTGTTTTTT	CASSWTGGNTGELFF
-	16	-	TRBV6-1	TRBJ1-2	TGTGCCAGCAGTGTTCTCGCTACGGCGCGGGGCTATGGCTACACCTTC	CASSVLATARGYGYTF
-	14	-	TRBV25-1	TRBJ1-6	TGTGCCAGCAGGGATACAGGTTACCTCTCACCCCTCCACTTT	CASRDTGYLSPLHF
TRBD2	15	-	TRBV7-2	TRBJ2-1	TGTGCCAGCAGCCCTGCGGGACTAGCCTACAATGAGCAGTTCTTC	CASSPAGLAYNEQFF
-	14	few	TRBV6-5	TRBJ1-3	TGTGCCAGCACTATAGCAAGCTCTGGAAACACCATATATTTT	CASTIASSGNTIYF
TRBD2	17	-	TRBV15	TRBJ2-1	TGTGCCACCAGCAGACCTACGGGACTAGCGAACTACAATGAGCAGTTCTTC	CATSRPTGLANYNEQFF
TRBD1	17	-	TRBV4-3	TRBJ1-1	TGCGCCAGCAGCCAAGATCCGGGACAGGGTTACAACACTGAAGCTTTCTTT	CASSQDPGQGYNTEAFF
-	14	-	TRBV6-1	TRBJ1-1	TGTGCCAGCAGTGAAGGCGGATTGAGCACTGAAGCTTTCTTT	CASSEGGLSTEAFF
TRBD1	15	-	TRBV30	TRBJ1-6	TGTGCCTGGAATACCGGGACAGGGTTCGGGTCACCCCTCCACTTT	CAWNTGTGFGSPLHF
-	15	once	TRBV19	TRBJ1-3	TGTGCCAGTAGTATCACAGGGAGCTCTGGAAACACCATATATTTT	CASSITGSSGNTIYF
-	12	-	TRBV6-1	TRBJ1-4	TGTGCCTGCTCCAGGAGGAATGAAAAACTGTTTTTT	CACSRRNEKLFF
-	13	-	TRBV11-3	TRBJ2-5	TGTGCCAGCAGCTTAAACTTGCTGGAGACCCAGTACTTC	CASSLNLLETQYF
-	15	-	TRBV6-1	TRBJ1-3	TGTGCCAGCAAGACGGACAGAACCTCTGGAAACACCATATATTTT	CASKTDRTSGNTIYF
TRBD1	16	-	TRBV5-6	TRBJ2-7	TGTGCCAGCAGCTTGGCTCGAGGACAGGCACCCTACGAGCAGTACTTC	CASSLARGQAPYEQYF
-	11	-	TRBV28	TRBJ1-4	TGTGCCAGCAGGAGTAATGAAAAACTGTTTTTT	CASRSNEKLFF
TRBD2	15	-	TRBV4-2	TRBJ2-2	TGTGCCAGCAGCCGGGACTACATTAACACCGGGGAGCTGTTTTTT	CASSRDYINTGELFF